The next 31 T cell receptor beta chains were all read from a single sample in a study of T cell responses to AZD1222 COVID-19 vaccine. Assay used: immunoSEQ multiplex PCR; TCRdb lists only in-frame clones, some missing. The sample yields some 87,000 clones, more than 75% seen once. The sequences come from peripheral blood, collected on day 0 of MenACWY control vaccination. The source of these receptors is an adult in good health.

The V gene is TRBV10-3, the J gene TRBJ1-5; D is perhaps TRBD1 (6 bases). The germline V gene encodes CDR1 ENHRY and CDR2 SYGVKD. V was cut by 3 bases and J by 6 bases, with 12 bases left in between. CDR3 length: 14 residues. This chain's CDR3 is CAISDQGTGQPQHF. CDR3 coding DNA: TGTGCCATCAGTGACCAGGGGACCGGTCAGCCCCAGCATTTT.

This clone has only one observation. The chain joins TRBV7-3 to TRBJ1-1; unclear D gene. Germline V gene sequence: CDR1 SGHTA, CDR2 FQGTGA. The CDR3 length is 14 residues. Trimming took off 6 bases at V and 4 bases at J, with 15 bases between the two ends. The CDR3 nucleotides are TGTGCCAGCAGTGAATGGCAAGGGAGCACTGAAGCTTTCTTT. As protein: CASSEWQGSTEAFF.

The gene calls are TRBV29-1 and TRBJ2-7; 15 nucleotides match TRBD2. The V segment lost 5 bases and the J segment 6 bases; nucleotides outside the gene matches: 5. This CDR3 contains 14 residues. The germline V gene encodes CDR1 SQVTM and CDR2 ANQGSEA. CDR3 loop: CSVPTGLAGGEQYF. CDR3 nucleotides: TGCAGCGTTCCGACGGGACTAGCGGGAGGCGAGCAGTACTTC.

The rearrangement uses TRBV19 and TRBJ2-2, with TRBD1 matching 10 bases. The length of the CDR3 is 20 residues. From germline, CDR1 is LNHDA and CDR2 SQIVND (reference sequence). The V and J ends lost 3 bases and 5 bases, in that order; junction bases with no gene match: 18. CDR3 protein: CASSMRHWIRRGQGTGELFF. The CDR3 nucleotides read TGTGCCAGTAGTATGCGTCACTGGATCCGACGGGGACAGGGGACCGGGGAGCTGTTTTTT.

This clone was counted a single time. V usage is TRBV10-1 and J usage is TRBJ2-1; no firm D call. The CDR3 covers 12 residues. V lost 2 bases, J lost 5 bases, and 4 bases lay in between. The germline V gene encodes CDR1 WNHNN and CDR2 SYGVQD (reference sequence). CDR3 protein: CASSETDNEQFF. The CDR3 nucleotides read TGCGCCAGCAGTGAGACAGACAATGAGCAGTTCTTC.

The chain couples TRBV19 to TRBJ1-5; D might be TRBD1 (5 bases). The CDR3 totals 12 residues. Germline lookup yields CDR1 LNHDA and CDR2 SQIVND (reference sequence). Trimming took off 9 bases at V and 1 base at J, with 7 bases between the two ends. The CDR3 here is CASDRSNQPQHF. Written as DNA, the CDR3 is TGTGCCAGCGACAGAAGCAATCAGCCCCAGCATTTT.

The V gene is TRBV19, the J gene TRBJ1-4; D perhaps matches TRBD1 (5 bases). V lost 5 bases, J lost 1 base, and 8 bases lay in between. The CDR3 runs to 14 residues. Germline loops: CDR1 LNHDA, CDR2 SQIVND (reference sequence). The CDR3: CASSPGGTNEKLFF. CDR3 in DNA: TGTGCCAGTAGTCCGGGGGGAACTAATGAAAAACTGTTTTTT.

The V gene is TRBV24-1, the J gene TRBJ1-1; D is undetermined. The CDR3 contains 12 residues. Germline CDR1 KGHDR, CDR2 SFDVKD. The V gene lost 3 bases and the J gene lost 10 bases, with 11 bases spanning the gap. DNA of the CDR3: TGTGCCACCAGTGATCATGGACTGGTAGCTTTCTTT. It codes for CATSDHGLVAFF.

The chain combines TRBV5-1 with TRBJ1-2; D is perhaps TRBD1 (5 bases). Germline V gene sequence: CDR1 SGHRS, CDR2 YFSETQ. CDR3 length: 16 residues. The ends were cut back, 9 bases at V and 3 bases at J, with 24 bases in the middle. This chain's CDR3 is CATSPVGGTRDYGYTF. CDR3 DNA sequence: TGCGCCACCTCCCCCGTGGGGGGAACTCGTGACTATGGCTACACCTTC.

This clone was observed a few times. The CDR3 region has the DNA TGTGCCAGCAGCTCGGGGGGGACAGTCTATAATTCACCCCTCCACTTT. As protein: CASSSGGTVYNSPLHF. This chain connects TRBV9 to TRBJ1-6; TRBD1 agrees at 7 bases. There are 16 residues in the CDR3. After removal of 4 bases from V and 3 bases from J, the junction contained 7 bases not matched to a gene. The germline V gene encodes CDR1 SGDLS and CDR2 YYNGEE.

The genes are TRBV7-8 and TRBJ1-2; D unresolved. Germline lookup yields CDR1 SGHVS and CDR2 FQNEAQ. Trimming took 1 base from V and 7 from J, leaving 16 bases between them. The CDR3 sequence is 15 residues long. CDR3 sequence (DNA): TGTGCCAGCAGCTTAGTCGGCAGCTCTACCAGTGGCTACACCTTC. Residues: CASSLVGSSTSGYTF.

This clone was seen just once. The V and J genes are TRBV5-1 and TRBJ2-1; TRBD1 is a possible D gene (5 bases). Looked up from germline, CDR1 is SGHRS and CDR2 is YFSETQ. The CDR3 sequence is 12 residues long. Between the trimmed V and J ends, which lost 4 bases and 10 bases, there was a span of 12 bases. CDR3 residues: CASSHPSGEQFF. As DNA, the CDR3 is TGCGCCAGCAGCCACCCCTCAGGGGAGCAGTTCTTC.

The rearrangement joins TRBV4-3 to TRBJ2-7; TRBD1 matches at 10 bases. Looked up from germline, CDR1 is LGHNA and CDR2 is YSLEER. The V and J ends lost 0 bases and 4 bases, in that order; junction bases with no gene match: 3. This CDR3 has 15 residues. The CDR3 DNA is TGCGCCAGCAGCCAAGACCGGACAGGGGGTTACGAGCAGTACTTC. Its translation is CASSQDRTGGYEQYF.

To note about this clone: Mismatch with germline at one junction end may stem from a read error. This sequence joins TRBV7-7 and TRBJ2-1; 12 bases are shared with TRBD2. The germline V gene has CDR1 SSHAT and CDR2 FNYEAQ (reference sequence). This CDR3 region has 19 residues. The CDR3 region is CASSLRASGGAFSPNEQFF. The CDR3 DNA is TGTGCTAGCAGCTTACGGGCTAGCGGGGGGGCTTTTTCTCCCAATGAGCAGTTCTTC.

This chain connects TRBV3-1 (or the pseudogene TRBV3-2) to TRBJ1-1, with a possible D match to TRBD1 (5 bases). The CDR3 is 15 amino acids. Germline-derived CDR1 and CDR2 are LGHDT and YNNKEL (reference sequence). Trimming left V 1 base short and J 4 bases short, with 13 bases between. CDR3 DNA: TGTGCCAGCAGCCAAGTGGGGGGTTTGGGCACTGAAGCTTTCTTT. It specifies CASSQVGGLGTEAFF.

The chain is built from TRBV10-3 and TRBJ2-1, with 7 bases lining up with TRBD1. Germline trimming cut 6 bases from V and 4 bases from J; bases unmatched to any gene: 6. Per germline, CDR1 ENHRY and CDR2 SYGVKD. The CDR3 length is 14 residues. The CDR3 loop reads CAISRTGEYNEQFF. Here the CDR3 DNA reads TGTGCCATCAGCCGAACAGGGGAATACAATGAGCAGTTCTTC.

The rearrangement joins TRBV6-5 to TRBJ2-2; D is perhaps TRBD1 (6 bases). Germline V gene data show CDR1 as MNHEY and CDR2 as SVGAGI. The CDR3 runs 15 residues. The V and J ends lost 6 bases and 2 bases respectively, with 13 bases between them. CDR3 bases: TGTGCCAGCAGGCGACAGGCCGGAAACACCGGGGAGCTGTTTTTT. Translated, it gives CASRRQAGNTGELFF.

This rearrangement joins TRBV18 to TRBJ1-4; D possibly corresponds to TRBD1 (5 bases). This CDR3 contains 14 residues. Trimming removed 1 base from V and 6 bases from J, with 9 bases in between. The germline V gene encodes CDR1 KGHSH and CDR2 LQKENI. In DNA form, the CDR3 reads TGTGCCAGCTCACCACGGGGGAGCGATGAAAAACTGTTTTTT. It codes for CASSPRGSDEKLFF.

The chain recombines TRBV6-5 with TRBJ2-5, with 12 nucleotides matching TRBD2. V was clipped by 7 bases and J by 4 bases; unmatched bases: 4. The CDR3 runs to 14 residues. CDR1 and CDR2 (germline): MNHEY, SVGAGI. The chain's CDR3 is CASTTSGSSETQYF. CDR3 DNA: TGTGCCAGCACGACTAGCGGGAGTTCAGAGACCCAGTACTTC.

The chain employs TRBV2 and TRBJ1-2, with 9 bases lining up with TRBD1. After removal of 7 bases from V and 6 bases from J, the junction contained 12 bases not matched to a gene. From germline, CDR1 is SNHLY and CDR2 FYNNEI. This CDR3 has 15 amino acids. The CDR3: CASTALGTGTDGYTF. Here the CDR3 DNA reads TGTGCCAGCACCGCGTTAGGGACAGGGACGGATGGCTACACCTTC.

The gene calls are TRBV6-5 and TRBJ1-2; no reliable D call. Germline lookup yields CDR1 MNHEY and CDR2 SVGAGI. V lost 6 bases, J lost 0 bases, and 14 bases lay in between. The CDR3 has 15 amino acids. This CDR3 is CASSKNSSPNYGYTF. In DNA, the CDR3 is TGTGCCAGCAGCAAAAACTCCAGCCCTAACTATGGCTACACCTTC.

The chain is built from TRBV19 and TRBJ2-1; TRBD2 matches at 9 bases. V was pared by 3 bases and J by 1 base, with 10 bases of the junction left unmatched. Germline V gene lookup returns CDR1 LNHDA and CDR2 SQIVND (reference sequence). The CDR3 is 18 amino acids. DNA for the CDR3: TGTGCCAGTAGTATTTTCGGCGGGAGGGCCAGGTCCTACAATGAGCAGTTCTTC. It codes for CASSIFGGRARSYNEQFF.

The chain employs TRBV29-1 and TRBJ2-7, with 8 bases fitting TRBD1. This CDR3 has 13 residues. J lost 4 bases, V lost 6 bases, and 8 bases had no gene match. The germline V gene has CDR1 SQVTM and CDR2 ANQGSEA. CDR3 loop: CSVRWTGLYEQYF. CDR3 coding DNA: TGCAGCGTGAGGTGGACAGGGCTATACGAGCAGTACTTC.

This clone was seen only a few times. The chain is built from TRBV29-1 and TRBJ1-3, with D possibly TRBD1 on 5 matching bases. This CDR3 region has 12 residues. Trimming shortened V by 6 bases and J by 13 bases, and 19 bases separated the two germline ends. Germline CDR1 and CDR2: SQVTM and ANQGSEA. For the CDR3, the DNA is TGCAGCGTAGGGACCGGGACTGGTTCAATATATTTT. It is translated as CSVGTGTGSIYF.

This rearrangement joins TRBV5-1 to TRBJ2-7, with TRBD2 matching 10 bases. Germline V gene sequence: CDR1 SGHRS, CDR2 YFSETQ. Trimming took 2 bases from V and 4 from J; bases not matched to a gene: 6. The CDR3 extends over 15 amino acids. The CDR3 region is CASSLVASGSYEQYF. CDR3 in DNA: TGCGCCAGCAGCTTAGTGGCTAGCGGGAGTTACGAGCAGTACTTC.

V is TRBV3-1 (or the pseudogene TRBV3-2) and J is TRBJ2-7; 9 positions agree with TRBD1. With 3 bases clipped from V and 6 bases from J, the junction kept 12 bases outside the gene matches. The germline V gene encodes CDR1 LGHDT and CDR2 YNNKEL (reference sequence). CDR3 size: 16 residues. CDR3 bases: TGTGCCAGCAGCCAGGGAACCGGGACAGGGCTTGGCGAGCAGTACTTC. Protein sequence: CASSQGTGTGLGEQYF.

For the CDR3, the DNA is TGTGCCAGCACCACGGACATCCGGGAGGCCCAGTACTTC. Translation: CASTTDIREAQYF. The chain joins TRBV5-6 to TRBJ2-5; 7 positions match TRBD2. The CDR3 is 13 residues long. In germline, CDR1 is SGHDT, CDR2 YYEEEE. The V segment lost 6 bases and the J segment 9 bases; nucleotides outside the gene matches: 11.

The rearrangement joins TRBV5-1 to TRBJ1-1, with TRBD1 identical over 9 bases. Per the germline V gene, CDR1 is SGHRS and CDR2 is YFSETQ. J was trimmed by 3 bases and V by 3 bases; bases with no gene match: 9. The CDR3 runs 16 residues. The CDR3 DNA is TGCGCCAGCAGCTCCGGACAGGGGCCGGGGCACACTGAAGCTTTCTTT. It specifies CASSSGQGPGHTEAFF.

This chain joins TRBV6-6 and TRBJ1-3; the match to TRBD1 covers 7 bases. This CDR3 region has 14 residues. J lost 0 bases, V lost 6 bases, and 2 bases had no gene match. Germline values: CDR1 MNHNY, CDR2 SVGAGI (reference sequence). DNA of the CDR3: TGTGCCAGCAGCCGGGACAGCTCTGGAAACACCATATATTTT. It is translated as CASSRDSSGNTIYF.

This clone occurred once. The genes are TRBV5-1 and TRBJ1-1; D ambiguous. The V and J ends lost 1 base and 3 bases respectively, with 7 bases between them. The CDR3 sequence is 13 residues long. Germline CDR1 is SGHRS and CDR2 is YFSETQ. The CDR3 spells CASSLMTDTEAFF. In nucleotides, the CDR3 is TGCGCCAGCAGCTTGATGACGGACACTGAAGCTTTCTTT.

The V and J genes are TRBV7-2 and TRBJ1-1, with D unresolved. CDR1 is SGHTA, CDR2 FQGNSA, per germline. The CDR3 extends over 14 amino acids. V was clipped by 7 bases and J by 2 bases, with 14 bases between them. The CDR3: CASTLEEGNTEAFF. The CDR3 bases are TGTGCCAGCACCCTAGAGGAGGGTAACACTGAAGCTTTCTTT.